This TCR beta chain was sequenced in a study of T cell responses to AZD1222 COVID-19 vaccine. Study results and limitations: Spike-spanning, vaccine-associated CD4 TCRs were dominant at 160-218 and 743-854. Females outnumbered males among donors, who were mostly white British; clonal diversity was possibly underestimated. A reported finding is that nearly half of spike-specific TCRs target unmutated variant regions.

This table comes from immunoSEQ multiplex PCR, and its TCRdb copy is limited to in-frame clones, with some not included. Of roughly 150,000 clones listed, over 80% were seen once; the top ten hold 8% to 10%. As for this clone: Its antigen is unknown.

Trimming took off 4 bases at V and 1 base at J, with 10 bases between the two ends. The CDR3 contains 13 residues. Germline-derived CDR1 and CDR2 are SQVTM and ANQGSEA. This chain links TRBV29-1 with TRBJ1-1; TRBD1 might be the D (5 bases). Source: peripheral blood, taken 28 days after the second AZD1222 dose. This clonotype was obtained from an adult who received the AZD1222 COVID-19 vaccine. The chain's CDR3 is CSVGGRGNTEAFF. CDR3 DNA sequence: TGCAGCGTTGGTGGAAGGGGGAACACTGAAGCTTTCTTT. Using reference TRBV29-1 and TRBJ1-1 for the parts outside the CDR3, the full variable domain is SAVISQKPSRDICQRGTSLTIQCQVDSQVTMMFWYRQQPGQSLTLIATANQGSEATYESGFVIDKFPISRPNLTFSTLTVSNMSPEDSSIYLCSVGGRGNTEAFFGQGTRLTVV.